Listed here are 11 T cell receptor beta chains from one sample, sequenced in a study of blood T cells in healthy people across ages (dated by TCRdb to between 2014 and 2017). To prepare the library, 5' RACE was applied. The sequencer was an Illumina HiSeq 2500. A second PCR of roughly 6 to 11 cycles was run with a J-beta primer mix and a sample-barcoded 5' primer. TCRdb ran its own pipeline on the public reads, namely fastp trimming at Q25 and MiXCR clone calling, and kept in-frame beta chains. Identical CDR3 proteins give one entry, which carries the most common genes and DNA. The sample data list 750,000 to 950,000 distinct CDR3 sequences, and about 26% of these were observed just once. The ten largest account for 3% of the sample. These same data were also listed under a study on T cells of mothers and their children.

What was sequenced was blood. Source of these receptors: a boy between 10 and 17 years old in good health.

On this clonotype itself: This likely comes from a read error, as the CDR3 has no conserved phenylalanine or tryptophan at its end. CDR3 in DNA: TGCAGTGCTAGAGCGTCTTCCGGACGGTTGAACACTGAAGCTTTCTCT. Protein: CSARASSGRLNTEAFS. The chain joins TRBV20-1 to TRBJ1-1; D remains unclear. V lost 1 base, J lost 0 bases, and 15 bases lay in between. This CDR3 has 16 amino acids. Germline CDR1 DFQATT, CDR2 SNEGSKA (reference sequence).

This clonotype occurred once. This chain's CDR3 is CASSYRDREAKNIQYF. In DNA, the CDR3 is TGTGCCAGCAGCTACCGGGACAGGGAGGCCAAAAACATTCAGTACTTC. The chain employs TRBV5-6 and TRBJ2-4; 9 positions agree with TRBD1. The CDR3 sequence is 16 residues long. With V trimmed by 3 bases and J by 1 base, 5 bases remained unmatched. CDR1 is SGHDT and CDR2 is YYEEEE in the germline V gene.

The V call is TRBV12-3 or TRBV12-4, the J call TRBJ1-1, with D uncertain. The CDR3 covers 10 residues. V shed 6 bases and J shed 6 bases, with 5 bases lying between them. The CDR3 reads CASSGPEAFF. In DNA, the CDR3 is TGTGCCAGCAGCGGACCTGAAGCTTTCTTT.

As for this clonotype: At one end, the junction sequence differs from germline, possibly due to a read error. The V call is TRBV7-2, the J call TRBJ2-5; 9 nucleotides line up with TRBD1. Germline assignment: CDR1 SGHTA and CDR2 FQGNSA. The CDR3 has 15 residues. CDR3 protein: CASRETRTGEETQYF. The CDR3 DNA follows: TGTGCAAGCAGAGAAACGCGGACAGGGGAAGAGACCCAGTACTTC.

V usage is TRBV19 and J usage is TRBJ2-2; unclear D gene. The CDR3 sequence is 15 residues long. The germline gives CDR1 LNHDA, CDR2 SQIVND (reference sequence). The ends were cut back, 1 base at V and 0 bases at J, with 6 bases in the middle. Here the CDR3 reads CASSIVPSNTGELFF. The CDR3 DNA sequence: TGTGCCAGTAGTATAGTCCCATCGAACACCGGGGAGCTGTTTTTT. Looking up the rest from reference TRBV19 and TRBJ2-2 gives the full variable domain: DGGITQSPKYLFRKEGQNVTLSCEQNLNHDAMYWYRQDPGQGLRLIYYSQIVNDFQKGDIAEGYSVSREKKESFPLTVTSAQKNPTAFYLCASSIVPSNTGELFFGEGSRLTVL.

V gene TRBV5-1 combines with J gene TRBJ2-5; 8 bases are a match to TRBD1. The better agreement between TRBJ2-7 and the DNA end casts doubt on the J call. CDR3 size: 16 residues. CDR1 and CDR2 (germline): SGHRS, YFSETQ. The DNA of the CDR3 is TGCGCCAGCAGCTCCCGACCTGGACAGGGACCTTACGAGCAGTACTTC. Residues: CASSSRPGQGPYEQYF.

This clonotype was picked up a small number of times. The chain combines TRBV2 with TRBJ2-1; D not resolved. The J call is in doubt because the DNA end fits TRBJ2-5 better. Per germline, CDR1 SNHLY and CDR2 FYNNEI. There are 15 residues in the CDR3. The CDR3 sequence: CASSEELASYETQYF. The CDR3 region has the DNA TGTGCCAGCAGTGAAGAGTTAGCTTCGTATGAGACCCAGTACTTC.

This chain uses TRBV10-3 with TRBJ1-1; D uncertain. The germline CDR1 and CDR2 sequences are ENHRY and SYGVKD. Trimming took 5 bases from V and 1 from J, leaving 20 bases between them. There are 17 residues in the CDR3. CDR3 in DNA: TGTGCCATCAGTCATAATCGTCTGGCCCAGCCGAACACTGAAGCTTTCTTT. Amino acid sequence: CAISHNRLAQPNTEAFF.

This clonotype occurred a few times. The J gene is TRBJ1-2, the V gene TRBV20-1; perhaps TRBD1 as D (5 bases). CDR3 size: 13 residues. Trimming stripped 7 bases from V and 4 bases from J, with 16 bases between. Germline-derived CDR1 and CDR2 are DFQATT and SNEGSKA (reference sequence). The CDR3 region is CSGIGAQGYGYTF. The DNA for the CDR3 is TGCAGTGGAATAGGGGCGCAGGGCTATGGCTACACCTTC.

This clonotype was detected a few times. A single base separates this from a much larger clone, so it may be a read error. The rearrangement links TRBV29-1 to TRBJ2-1, with D perhaps matching TRBD1 or TRBD2 (5 bases each). CDR3 length: 13 amino acids. Germline assignment: CDR1 SQVTM and CDR2 ANQGSEA. DNA for the CDR3: TGCAGCGTTGAAAAGGAGTGGGGGAATGAGCGGTTCTTC. This encodes CSVEKEWGNERFF.

The gene calls are TRBV20-1 and TRBJ1-4, with 7 bases that match TRBD1. The CDR3 spans 12 residues. Germline V gene lookup returns CDR1 DFQATT and CDR2 SNEGSKA (reference sequence). V lost 6 bases to trimming and J lost 11 bases; unmatched junction nucleotides: 9. CDR3 region: CSATETGSKLFF. DNA for the CDR3: TGCAGTGCCACCGAGACAGGGTCCAAACTGTTTTTT.